The present TCR beta chain was sequenced within a study of OX40 agonist ivuxolimab in advanced cancers. Study background: The dose-escalation cohort was roughly 83% male, with a mean age of 60 years, ranging about 20 to 79.

Regarding the study as a whole: The mean number of expanded clones was higher in CD8+ T cells than in CD4+.

A word on this clone: Antigen unknown.

Germline V lookup: CDR1 MNHEY, CDR2 SVGAGI. CDR3 length equals 15 residues. Trimming pared 6 bases from V and 4 bases from J, leaving 18 bases between. On cycle 4 day 1 and cycle 7 day 1, as well as at baseline, blood was sampled. Measured with immunoSEQ multiplex PCR; TCRdb has only the in-frame clones, and not every one. Here the sample spans approximately 100,000 clones, 90% being singletons. The TCR comes from an adult with an advanced solid tumor such as melanoma, head and neck, liver or kidney cancer. The material was CD4+ or CD8+ T cells sorted from blood, obtained in a trial of the OX40 agonist ivuxolimab. The chain has TRBV6-5 and TRBJ1-1; weak D call: TRBD1 (6 bases). The CDR3 here is CASSRQPGEVTEAFF. The CDR3 bases are TGTGCCAGCAGCCGCCAGCCAGGGGAAGTCACTGAAGCTTTCTTT.